The clone carrying this T cell receptor beta chain was observed a handful of times. What it binds is unknown. These data originate in a study of identical twins. Study-level points and caveats: Twin-shared out-of-frame alpha sequences were enriched for low generation probability. Memory repertoires showed no such pattern, whereas abundant cord blood beta clonotypes carried fewer insertions.

Germline V gene sequence: CDR1 MDHEN, CDR2 SYDVKM. J was trimmed by 5 bases and V by 5 bases; bases with no gene match: 11. CDR3 length: 16 amino acids. The cDNA had a unique molecular identifier and a template-switch universal primer site. TCRdb re-called the 5' RACE reads with MiXCR, one entry per CDR3 protein. The table lists 300,000 to 350,000 distinct CDR3 sequences, about 12% of them singletons. This same sample was also taken into another study, of yellow fever vaccine responses in identical twins.

The gene calls are TRBV28 and TRBJ2-1; 8 bases are a match to TRBD2. The sequence was obtained from a woman aged 18-29 years in good health. Sequencing was carried out using CD8+ T cells sorted from blood. The CDR3 DNA reads as TGTGCCAGCAGTGCTAAAAGTAGCGGGGTGGACAATGAGCAGTTCTTC. This translates into CASSAKSSGVDNEQFF.